A selection of T cell receptor beta chains follows, all from one sample in a study of blood T cells in healthy people across ages. Using its own MiXCR run on the 5' RACE reads, TCRdb lists one record per CDR3 protein. The table has approximately 760,000 distinct CDR3 sequences, approximately 25% seen once. In addition, the sample was reused for a study of T cells of mothers and their children.

What was sequenced was blood. The receptor set was obtained from a boy between 10 and 17 years old in good health. The conserved cysteine and the conserved F or W are not part of the CDR3 here. D genes are given only for firm matches.

V gene: TRBV12-3/TRBV12-4; J gene: TRBJ1-3; D gene: -; CDR3 protein: ASSLLYPQFGNTIY
V gene: TRBV6-1; J gene: TRBJ2-1; D gene: TRBD2; CDR3 protein: ASSDRLAYEQF
V gene: TRBV24-1; J gene: TRBJ1-4; D gene: TRBD1; CDR3 protein: ATSDPTGTDEKLF
V gene: TRBV7-3; J gene: TRBJ2-2; D gene: -; CDR3 protein: ASSLRGSGGRTGELF
V gene: TRBV3-1; J gene: TRBJ2-1; D gene: -; CDR3 protein: ARGVKGSLRSYNEQF
V gene: TRBV2; J gene: TRBJ2-5; D gene: -; CDR3 protein: ASTGGQQETQY
V gene: TRBV5-1; J gene: TRBJ2-5; D gene: TRBD2; CDR3 protein: ASSLDSGIETQY
V gene: TRBV20-1; J gene: TRBJ1-4; D gene: TRBD1; CDR3 protein: SARDSGGADEKLF
V gene: TRBV7-2; J gene: TRBJ2-1; D gene: TRBD2; CDR3 protein: ASSLSGGLPRMEQF
V gene: TRBV14; J gene: TRBJ2-5; D gene: TRBD2; CDR3 protein: ASSRGSAGAWETQY
V gene: TRBV5-1; J gene: TRBJ2-4; D gene: -; CDR3 protein: ASSLVGAENIQY
V gene: TRBV7-9; J gene: TRBJ2-1; D gene: -; CDR3 protein: ASSLSREQF
V gene: TRBV29-1; J gene: TRBJ1-2; D gene: -; CDR3 protein: SVEGQGTGPGYT
V gene: TRBV7-9; J gene: -; D gene: -; CDR3 protein: ASSPWWASYEQY
V gene: TRBV20-1; J gene: TRBJ1-2; D gene: TRBD1; CDR3 protein: SAPLKGAGYGYT
V gene: TRBV19; J gene: TRBJ2-5; D gene: -; CDR3 protein: ASSIGGLTETQC
V gene: TRBV29-1; J gene: TRBJ2-5; D gene: -; CDR3 protein: SVEDHQVSRETQY
V gene: TRBV3-1; J gene: TRBJ2-7; D gene: TRBD2; CDR3 protein: ASSQGLAVPYEQY
V gene: TRBV6-6; J gene: TRBJ2-5; D gene: -; CDR3 protein: ASSYVGLQETQY
V gene: TRBV6-2/TRBV6-3; J gene: TRBJ2-7; D gene: -; CDR3 protein: ASSYAHRDGQY
V gene: TRBV3-1; J gene: TRBJ2-2; D gene: TRBD2; CDR3 protein: ASSPGTSAGELF
V gene: TRBV12-3/TRBV12-4; J gene: TRBJ2-3; D gene: -; CDR3 protein: ASSLAGLADTQY
V gene: TRBV7-6; J gene: TRBJ2-1; D gene: -; CDR3 protein: ASSLEYSYNEQF
V gene: TRBV6-1; J gene: TRBJ2-3; D gene: -; CDR3 protein: ASSERASLINTDTQY
V gene: TRBV5-1; J gene: TRBJ1-5; D gene: -; CDR3 protein: ASSLGLASNQPQH
V gene: TRBV7-7; J gene: TRBJ2-2; D gene: TRBD1; CDR3 protein: ASSPRGHTGELF
V gene: TRBV2; J gene: TRBJ2-1; D gene: TRBD1; CDR3 protein: ASSLDSGGTYNEQF
V gene: TRBV7-2; J gene: TRBJ2-4; D gene: TRBD1; CDR3 protein: ASSKLGSGQGSNIQY
V gene: TRBV12-3/TRBV12-4; J gene: TRBJ2-7; D gene: -; CDR3 protein: ASSSPFTYEQY
V gene: TRBV12-3/TRBV12-4; J gene: TRBJ2-7; D gene: -; CDR3 protein: ASSPQASYEQY
V gene: TRBV6-6; J gene: TRBJ1-5; D gene: -; CDR3 protein: ASRPGYNQPQH
V gene: TRBV12-5; J gene: TRBJ2-3; D gene: -; CDR3 protein: ASGPDSLNTQY
V gene: TRBV2; J gene: TRBJ1-1; D gene: -; CDR3 protein: ASRVRTAGAF
V gene: TRBV6-5; J gene: TRBJ1-4; D gene: TRBD1; CDR3 protein: ASSYSWSGGGEKLF
V gene: TRBV5-5; J gene: TRBJ2-5; D gene: -; CDR3 protein: ASSPGAGHLQETQY
V gene: TRBV18; J gene: TRBJ2-6; D gene: TRBD1; CDR3 protein: ASSPLGQGAKGANVLT
V gene: TRBV10-3; J gene: TRBJ2-1; D gene: -; CDR3 protein: ALGDNFYNEQF
V gene: TRBV6-5; J gene: TRBJ2-1; D gene: TRBD2; CDR3 protein: ASSYGLGQQF
V gene: TRBV20-1; J gene: TRBJ2-1; D gene: -; CDR3 protein: SARGADGSSYNEQF
V gene: TRBV12-3/TRBV12-4; J gene: TRBJ1-4; D gene: -; CDR3 protein: ASSRGGQPEKLF
V gene: TRBV6-1; J gene: TRBJ2-7; D gene: -; CDR3 protein: ASSEEGTISYEQH
V gene: TRBV20-1; J gene: TRBJ2-7; D gene: -; CDR3 protein: SARDQGYSYEQY
V gene: TRBV29-1; J gene: TRBJ2-7; D gene: TRBD2; CDR3 protein: SVLAGVGGQY
V gene: TRBV28; J gene: TRBJ2-7; D gene: -; CDR3 protein: ASTSGTPSSYEKY
V gene: TRBV9; J gene: TRBJ2-5; D gene: -; CDR3 protein: ASSPQGRRETQY
V gene: TRBV9; J gene: TRBJ2-1; D gene: -; CDR3 protein: ASSVAWREGNEQF
V gene: TRBV19; J gene: TRBJ1-1; D gene: -; CDR3 protein: ASSIPQGPAF
V gene: TRBV7-2; J gene: TRBJ2-3; D gene: -; CDR3 protein: ASSLESLGTDTQY
V gene: TRBV29-1; J gene: TRBJ2-7; D gene: -; CDR3 protein: SVEDSRSSYEQY
V gene: TRBV29-1; J gene: TRBJ1-1; D gene: TRBD1; CDR3 protein: SVATGGDTEAF
V gene: TRBV20-1; J gene: TRBJ2-5; D gene: -; CDR3 protein: SASPPGQETQY
V gene: TRBV29-1; J gene: -; D gene: TRBD2; CDR3 protein: SVLTSGPYEQY
V gene: TRBV3-1; J gene: TRBJ2-3; D gene: TRBD2; CDR3 protein: ASSHRLAGTTDTQY
V gene: TRBV20-1; J gene: TRBJ2-5; D gene: -; CDR3 protein: SARDLQTQY
V gene: TRBV27; J gene: TRBJ2-2; D gene: -; CDR3 protein: ASRTLANTGELF
V gene: TRBV7-8; J gene: TRBJ2-5; D gene: -; CDR3 protein: ASSSGWSGETQY
V gene: TRBV3-1; J gene: TRBJ1-2; D gene: -; CDR3 protein: ASSHLDYGYT
V gene: TRBV12-3/TRBV12-4; J gene: -; D gene: TRBD1; CDR3 protein: ASRTYRGKWNEQF
V gene: TRBV3-1; J gene: TRBJ1-6; D gene: TRBD1; CDR3 protein: ASKGQGNSPLH
V gene: TRBV6-1; J gene: TRBJ2-1; D gene: TRBD2; CDR3 protein: ASSGPRGEF